A selection of T cell receptor beta chains follows, all from one sample in a study of human T cells and chemical hapten exposure. TCRdb re-called the RACE reads through MiXCR, storing one row per CDR3 protein. The repertoire holds roughly 100,000 distinct CDR3 sequences, with around 10% as singletons. The source was whole blood, collected in connection with sensitization to the hapten diphenylcyclopropenone (DPC). The source of these receptors is a woman aged 50 to 60 with alopecia areata. Some clones in this sample may be carry-over from other donors' samples. Each CDR3 is given with its conserved first and last residue. A D gene is named only where the DNA matches it firmly. Some rows have no size entry. The others give once, few or many, or a class for an expanded clone.

clone_size,v_call,d_call,j_call,cdr3_aa,cdr3_nt
many,TRBV9,NA,TRBJ1-1,CASSAPRRGPYTEAFF,TGTGCCAGCAGCGCCCCTCGCCGGGGACCCTACACTGAAGCTTTCTTT
NA,TRBV4-3,NA,TRBJ1-5,CASSQVEGANQPQHF,TGCGCCAGCAGCCAAGTTGAAGGGGCCAATCAGCCCCAGCATTTT
NA,TRBV25-1,NA,TRBJ1-4,CASSDDRAGREKLFF,TGTGCCAGCAGTGATGATCGTGCAGGGAGGGAAAAACTGTTTTTT
few,TRBV9,NA,TRBJ1-1,CASSVGAAGTEAFF,TGTGCCAGCAGCGTAGGAGCGGCCGGAACTGAAGCTTTCTTT
few,TRBV7-8,TRBD1,TRBJ2-7,CASSLEGGVFYEQYF,TGTGCCAGCAGCTTAGAAGGGGGCGTCTTCTACGAGCAGTACTTC
few,TRBV29-1,NA,TRBJ1-5,CSAAYSNQPQHF,TGCAGCGCAGCATATAGCAATCAGCCCCAGCATTTT
NA,TRBV27,TRBD1,TRBJ1-2,CASSSLRTGVGYTF,TGTGCCAGCAGTTCCCTCCGTACAGGGGTCGGCTACACCTTC
NA,TRBV3-1,NA,TRBJ2-7,CASSQVFGSSYEQYF,TGTGCCAGCAGCCAAGTATTCGGGAGCTCCTACGAGCAGTACTTC
few,TRBV28,NA,TRBJ2-7,CASSPGLGQYF,TGTGCCAGCAGTCCTGGCTTAGGGCAGTACTTC
many,TRBV7-6,TRBD1,TRBJ1-6,CASSSDRGLTPLHF,TGTGCCAGCAGCTCGGACAGGGGGCTAACACCCCTCCACTTT
NA,TRBV7-6,NA,TRBJ2-7,CASSLGGVEQYF,TGTGCCAGCAGCTTAGGGGGGGTAGAGCAGTACTTC
NA,TRBV20-1,NA,TRBJ1-5,CSASVGTDQPQHF,TGCAGTGCTAGTGTGGGGACCGATCAGCCCCAGCATTTT
NA,TRBV12-3/TRBV12-4,NA,TRBJ2-5,CASSYGHGIQETQYF,TGTGCCAGCAGTTACGGACACGGCATTCAAGAGACCCAGTACTTC
NA,TRBV29-1,TRBD1,TRBJ1-2,CSVLGQDLFGYTF,TGCAGCGTACTTGGACAGGATTTATTTGGCTACACCTTC
NA,TRBV7-6,NA,TRBJ1-4,CASSLGVTNEKLFF,TGTGCCAGCAGCTTAGGTGTGACTAATGAAAAACTGTTTTTT
many,TRBV28,NA,TRBJ1-5,CASSSLILVGRAGNQPQHF,TGTGCCAGCAGTTCTCTGATTTTAGTGGGCAGGGCCGGCAATCAGCCCCAGCATTTT
few,TRBV5-1,TRBD1,TRBJ2-3,CASSSGQGSTDTQYF,TGCGCCAGCAGCTCGGGACAGGGGAGCACAGATACGCAGTATTTT
many,TRBV7-2,NA,TRBJ1-5,CASRGGGSNQPQHF,TGTGCCAGCCGAGGGGGTGGGAGCAATCAGCCCCAGCATTTT
NA,TRBV11-2,TRBD1,TRBJ2-5,CTSSVTGTEKETQYF,TGTACCAGCAGCGTCACCGGGACAGAGAAAGAGACCCAGTACTTC
many,TRBV24-1,TRBD2,TRBJ2-3,CATSDKRGGADTQYF,TGTGCCACCAGTGACAAGCGGGGGGGCGCAGATACGCAGTATTTT
few,TRBV6-5,NA,TRBJ2-2,CASSYYRLPTNTGELFF,TGTGCCAGCAGTTACTACCGGCTACCCACGAACACCGGGGAGCTGTTTTTT
NA,TRBV20-1,TRBD2,TRBJ2-3,CSARALAGGGTDTQYF,TGCAGTGCCAGGGCGCTAGCGGGGGGAGGGACAGATACGCAGTATTTT
many,TRBV6-2/TRBV6-3,NA,TRBJ2-7,CASSQQGYEQYF,TGTGCCAGCAGTCAACAGGGCTACGAGCAGTACTTC
NA,TRBV24-1,TRBD1,TRBJ2-7,CATSDSSTGTGGWYEQYF,TGTGCCACCAGTGATTCGTCAACCGGGACAGGGGGCTGGTACGAGCAGTACTTC
many,TRBV20-1,NA,TRBJ2-2,CSARELSGNTGELFF,TGCAGTGCTAGAGAACTAAGCGGGAACACCGGGGAGCTGTTTTTT
few,TRBV18,NA,TRBJ2-3,CASSPPIGTLPDTQYF,TGTGCCAGCTCACCACCGATAGGGACCCTTCCGGATACGCAGTATTTT
NA,TRBV5-1,TRBD1,TRBJ1-1,CASSLGGQPGFMNTEAFF,TGCGCCAGCAGCTTGGGGGGACAGCCGGGATTCATGAACACTGAAGCTTTCTTT
few,TRBV5-5,NA,TRBJ1-2,CASSLSPENYGYTF,TGTGCCAGCAGCTTGTCCCCAGAGAACTATGGCTACACCTTC
NA,TRBV11-1,NA,TRBJ2-7,CASSSPHIYEQYF,TGTGCCAGCAGCTCACCTCACATCTACGAGCAGTACTTC
NA,TRBV6-1,NA,TRBJ2-1,CASSDWSAYNEQFF,TGTGCCAGCAGTGACTGGTCTGCTTACAATGAGCAGTTCTTC
NA,TRBV12-3/TRBV12-4,TRBD2,TRBJ2-3,CASSLSLLSGASTDTQYF,TGTGCCAGCAGTTTAAGCCTCCTGAGCGGGGCTAGCACAGATACGCAGTATTTT
NA,TRBV20-1,TRBD2,TRBJ2-3,CSAKTSGRGRTDTQYF,TGCAGTGCTAAGACTAGCGGGAGGGGGCGCACAGATACGCAGTATTTT
few,TRBV5-1,TRBD1,TRBJ1-2,CASSLAVDRDSGYTF,TGCGCCAGCAGCTTGGCCGTGGACAGGGATTCTGGCTACACCTTC
few,TRBV7-2,NA,TRBJ1-4,CASSFFPTGEKLFF,TGTGCCAGCAGCTTCTTTCCAACTGGTGAAAAACTGTTTTTT
NA,TRBV18,TRBD1,TRBJ1-4,CASSPSGTGRLSEKLFF,TGTGCCAGCTCACCTTCCGGGACAGGGAGGTTGAGTGAAAAACTGTTTTTT
many,TRBV29-1,NA,TRBJ1-1,CSVRSDQPPREAFF,TGCAGCGTTAGGTCCGACCAACCGCCCCGAGAAGCTTTCTTT
few,TRBV11-2,NA,TRBJ2-3,CASSLTRRGGDTQYF,TGTGCCAGCAGCTTAACGAGGCGGGGAGGAGATACGCAGTATTTT
NA,TRBV12-3/TRBV12-4,NA,TRBJ2-7,CASSLAQTYEQYF,TGTGCCAGCAGTTTAGCCCAGACTTATGAGCAGTACTTC
many,TRBV29-1,NA,TRBJ2-7,CSVEDKRWGSEQYF,TGCAGCGTTGAAGATAAAAGGTGGGGGTCCGAGCAGTACTTC
NA,TRBV29-1,NA,TRBJ1-1,CSVEGPQNTEAFF,TGCAGCGTTGAGGGACCCCAGAACACTGAAGCTTTCTTT
NA,TRBV19,TRBD1,TRBJ1-1,CASQGAPNTEAFF,TGTGCCAGCCAGGGGGCGCCGAACACTGAAGCTTTCTTT
NA,TRBV20-1,TRBD1,TRBJ2-5,CSARAPTGGQETQYF,TGCAGTGCTAGAGCGCCGACAGGGGGCCAAGAGACCCAGTACTTC
many,TRBV4-2,TRBD1,TRBJ1-3,CASSLQAGTGAVDTIYF,TGTGCCAGCAGCCTCCAAGCCGGGACAGGGGCTGTAGACACCATATATTTT
many,TRBV6-5,NA,TRBJ2-2,CASSYSSRTGELFF,TGTGCCAGCAGTTACTCGAGCCGGACCGGGGAGCTGTTTTTT
NA,TRBV7-2,TRBD2,TRBJ2-3,CASRTGLAGPDTQYF,TGTGCCAGCAGGACGGGACTAGCGGGACCAGATACGCAGTATTTT
NA,TRBV7-9,NA,TRBJ1-4,CASSLVSGSTNEKLFF,TGTGCCAGCAGCTTAGTGAGCGGTTCGACTAATGAAAAACTGTTTTTT
many,TRBV12-3/TRBV12-4,NA,TRBJ1-2,CASSLQGTTNYGYTF,TGTGCCAGCAGTCTCCAGGGGACAACTAACTATGGCTACACCTTC
many,TRBV4-1,TRBD2,TRBJ2-5,CASSPRAGGGETQYF,TGCGCCAGCAGCCCGAGAGCGGGGGGCGGAGAGACCCAGTACTTC
many,TRBV7-6,TRBD2,TRBJ2-7,CASSPNERGAGYEQYF,TGTGCCAGCAGTCCTAATGAGCGGGGGGCCGGGTACGAGCAGTACTTC
many,TRBV20-1,NA,TRBJ2-1,CSAPARDRDNEQFF,TGCAGTGCTCCCGCCCGAGACAGAGACAATGAGCAGTTCTTC
many,TRBV6-5,NA,TRBJ2-1,CASRRLSSNEQFF,TGTGCCAGCAGGCGTTTAAGCTCGAATGAGCAGTTCTTC
many,TRBV21-1,NA,TRBJ1-1,CASSRRRGYTEAFF,TGTGCCAGCAGCCGCCGCAGGGGTTACACTGAAGCTTTCTTT
NA,TRBV28,NA,TRBJ1-3,CASSLQAGPSGNTIYF,TGTGCCAGCAGTTTGCAGGCAGGTCCCTCTGGAAACACCATATATTTT
NA,TRBV4-2,NA,TRBJ1-6,CASSQPAQSNSPLHF,TGTGCCAGCAGCCAACCCGCACAGAGTAATTCACCCCTCCACTTT
many,TRBV6-5,TRBD2,TRBJ2-3,CASSSGLAGVMGTDTQYF,TGTGCCAGCAGTTCCGGACTAGCGGGAGTAATGGGCACAGATACGCAGTATTTT
many,TRBV5-1,NA,TRBJ1-1,CASRKEDTEAFF,TGCGCCAGCAGAAAAGAGGACACTGAAGCTTTCTTT
few,TRBV7-8,TRBD1,TRBJ1-5,CASSFTGTGTSDSNQPQHF,TGTGCCAGCAGCTTCACCGGGACAGGGACCTCCGATAGCAATCAGCCCCAGCATTTT